The present entry profiles one T cell receptor (beta chain) with its context. Its target is not known. V lost 5 bases and J 1 base, leaving 6 bases between the germline ends. The CDR3 is made up of 13 amino acids. Germline V gene data show CDR1 as SGHTA and CDR2 as FQGNSA. These data come from a study of shared clonotypes between healthy human individuals. Overall study context: A couple of female and a few male donors aged 18 to 49 were enrolled.

Study results and caveats: What limited the represented genetic and exposure-history diversity was the small number of donors.

TCRdb's copy holds only in-frame clones and misses some; the assay was immunoSEQ multiplex PCR. The table includes over 2 million clones, roughly 95% detected once. Sequencing was performed on naive CD4+ T cells sorted from blood. Subset meaning: CD45RA+ positively selected. This TCR derives from a young man in good health. This chain links TRBV7-2 with TRBJ1-5; D is unresolved. CDR3 DNA: TGTGCCAGCAGCCGTACAAGCAATCAGCCCCAGCATTTT. Translation gives CASSRTSNQPQHF.